This T cell receptor beta chain comes out of a study of identifying expanded T cells in peripheral blood. General observations from the study: Clone count variance between approximately 2-week samples rose with total template count. Technical replicates showed roughly 1.2 changed clones; around 2 weeks roughly 15; four weeks 19.

Healthy donors had no documented immune events, such as infections, while sampled. To note about this clone: Its cognate antigen is unknown.

Clones were read by immunoSEQ multiplex PCR, and TCRdb kept only the in-frame ones, dropping some. The profile shows approximately 79,000 clones, around 90% of them singletons. The germline V gene has CDR1 MGHRA and CDR2 YSYEKL. J gave up 5 bases and V 0 bases, and 10 bases lay outside the gene matches. This CDR3 comprises 18 residues. The sample taken for sequencing was blood. The chain recombines TRBV4-1 with TRBJ2-5; 12 positions match TRBD2. The sequence came from a person between 18 and 75 years old in good health. CDR3 loop: CASSQDGLAGGPGETQYF. The CDR3 region has the DNA TGCGCCAGCAGCCAAGATGGCCTAGCGGGGGGGCCAGGGGAGACCCAGTACTTC.